The next 14 T cell receptor beta chains were all read from a single sample in a study of human thymus T cells. Thymic tissue was derived from resections collected during corrective heart surgery. Sequencing used immunoSEQ multiplex PCR; TCRdb keeps in-frame clones, though not all of them. Of about 78,000 clones in the sample, around 96% were seen once. The sequenced sample was thymus tissue. The source of these receptors is a boy under three years old with a congenital heart defect but otherwise immunologically healthy.

This chain joins TRBV28 and TRBJ1-5, with D possibly TRBD1 on 5 matching bases. Germline V CDR1 and CDR2: MDHEN, SYDVKM. The CDR3 extends over 15 amino acids. The V gene lost 7 bases and the J gene lost 0 bases, with 13 bases spanning the gap. CDR3 amino acids: CASTRTSYSNQPQHF. The CDR3 nucleotides read TGTGCCAGCACCCGGACATCTTATAGCAATCAGCCCCAGCATTTT.

The J gene is TRBJ2-5, the V gene TRBV14; D is undetermined. Trimming removed 5 bases at V and 3 bases at J, with 7 bases between. Germline V lookup: CDR1 SGHDN, CDR2 FVKESK. CDR3 length: 12 amino acids. CDR3 residues: CASSSSEETQYF. DNA for the CDR3: TGTGCCAGCAGCTCATCAGAAGAGACCCAGTACTTC.

The chain carries TRBV10-3 and TRBJ2-1, with D possibly TRBD2 on 6 matching bases. V lost 3 bases and J lost 0, with 9 bases in between. Germline-derived CDR1 and CDR2 are ENHRY and SYGVKD. The CDR3 is made up of 15 amino acids. In nucleotides, the CDR3 is TGTGCCATCAGTGACGGGACTGACTCCTACAATGAGCAGTTCTTC. It specifies CAISDGTDSYNEQFF.

V is TRBV10-3 and J is TRBJ1-2; 8 bases align to TRBD1. The CDR3 is made up of 16 amino acids. V shed 4 bases and J 1 base; nucleotides not matched to a gene: 8. CDR1 ENHRY and CDR2 SYGVKD come from the germline V gene. The CDR3 region is CAISVGQGGSNYGYTF. CDR3 nucleotides: TGTGCCATCAGTGTAGGACAGGGAGGAAGTAACTATGGCTACACCTTC.

This chain joins TRBV6-6 and TRBJ1-2, with unresolved D. The CDR3 is 14 amino acids. Trimming stripped 2 bases from V and 5 bases from J, with 12 bases between. Germline lookup yields CDR1 MNHNY and CDR2 SVGAGI (reference sequence). CDR3 region: CASSYLGVSYGYTF. The CDR3 bases are TGTGCCAGCAGTTACCTTGGGGTTTCATATGGCTACACCTTC.

The V and J genes are TRBV5-1 and TRBJ2-6; 7 bases are shared with TRBD1. The CDR3 loop spans 16 amino acids. CDR1 is SGHRS, CDR2 YFSETQ, per germline. Germline trimming cut 4 bases from V and 4 bases from J; bases unmatched to any gene: 8. CDR3 amino acids: CASSGGQVPGANVLTF. The DNA of the CDR3 is TGCGCCAGCAGCGGCGGACAGGTACCGGGGGCCAACGTCCTGACTTTC.

V and J are TRBV18 and TRBJ1-2, with D possibly TRBD1 on 5 matching bases. Germline V gene lookup returns CDR1 KGHSH and CDR2 LQKENI. The CDR3 has 16 amino acids. Trimming shortened V by 2 bases and J by 3 bases, and 16 bases separated the two germline ends. The CDR3 loop is CASSPEPKQAYYGYTF. The CDR3 DNA is TGTGCCAGCTCACCAGAGCCTAAACAGGCCTACTATGGCTACACCTTC.

The rearrangement uses TRBV5-1 and TRBJ1-2; D is uncertain. The CDR3 has 14 amino acids. Germline CDR1 is SGHRS and CDR2 is YFSETQ. V was clipped by 7 bases and J by 2 bases, with 15 bases between them. CDR3 sequence (DNA): TGCGCCAGCTCCGACCACAGCCGGAACTATGGCTACACCTTC. Its translation is CASSDHSRNYGYTF.

The rearrangement links TRBV19 to TRBJ1-4; D is uncertain. The V gene lost 6 bases and the J gene lost 6 bases, with 5 bases spanning the gap. This CDR3 region has 11 residues. Looked up from germline, CDR1 is LNHDA and CDR2 is SQIVND (reference sequence). The CDR3, as DNA: TGTGCCAGTAGGGCCGATGAAAAACTGTTTTTT. Protein: CASRADEKLFF.

The rearrangement joins TRBV4-2 to TRBJ2-1; 14 bases align to TRBD2. Trimming removed 2 bases from V and 6 bases from J; junction bases left unmatched: 3. This CDR3 spans 16 amino acids. The germline V gene has CDR1 LGHNA and CDR2 YNFKEQ. CDR3 coding DNA: TGTGCCAGCAGCCAACCCGGGACTAGCGGGAGCAATGAGCAGTTCTTC. Residues: CASSQPGTSGSNEQFF.

The chain employs TRBV7-8 and TRBJ2-7; 9 bases agree with TRBD2. In germline, CDR1 is SGHVS, CDR2 FQNEAQ. After removal of 0 bases from V and 6 bases from J, the junction contained 3 bases not matched to a gene. The CDR3 has 14 amino acids. DNA of the CDR3: TGTGCCAGCAGCTTAGCGCGGGGGGGCGGCGAGCAGTACTTC. Protein sequence: CASSLARGGGEQYF.

V gene TRBV2 combines with J gene TRBJ2-2; unclear D gene. Per germline, CDR1 SNHLY and CDR2 FYNNEI. V lost 5 bases to trimming and J lost 3 bases, with 22 bases between them. This CDR3 has 18 amino acids. The CDR3 spells CASSKPARYGSYTGELFF. CDR3 nucleotides: TGTGCCAGCAGTAAACCTGCCCGATATGGGTCTTACACCGGGGAGCTGTTTTTT.

The chain carries TRBV6-6 and TRBJ1-4; tentative D call: TRBD1 (5 bases). Germline loops: CDR1 MNHNY, CDR2 SVGAGI (reference sequence). Trimming took off 2 bases at V and 4 bases at J, with 11 bases between the two ends. The CDR3 length is 15 residues. The CDR3 loop is CASSYIGTINEKLFF. CDR3 sequence (DNA): TGTGCCAGCAGTTACATCGGGACTATTAATGAAAAACTGTTTTTT.

The CDR3 DNA reads TGTGCCAGCAGCTCCGGGACTAGCGGGGGGGCTTTGATGACAGATACGCAGTATTTT. Translated: CASSSGTSGGALMTDTQYF. J is TRBJ2-3 and V is TRBV5-6; 16 nucleotides align to TRBD2. There are 19 residues in the CDR3. The V gene's germline CDR1 is SGHDT and CDR2 YYEEEE. After removal of 3 bases from V and 3 bases from J, the junction contained 10 bases not matched to a gene.